This T cell receptor beta chain comes out of a study of T cells in Graves' hyperthyroidism and ophthalmopathy. In making diagnoses, clinical symptoms, serum thyroxine and TRAb, thyroid ultrasound and orbital computed tomography were all used. Template material for amplifying TCR beta CDR3 regions consisted of RNA transcripts. The TCR CDR3 was amplified in a first-round RT-PCR using the HTBI primer set. TCRdb fed the multiplex PCR reads into MiXCR, producing one record per CDR3 protein. The sample yields almost 500,000 distinct CDR3 sequences, 20% to 25% seen once. The CDR3 is 19 residues long. V lost 3 bases, J lost 0 bases, and 13 bases stayed unmatched. From germline, CDR1 is LNHDA and CDR2 SQIVND (reference sequence).

The sample comprised blood. This chain uses TRBV19 with TRBJ1-2, with 10 bases fitting TRBD1. The receptor was derived from a woman between 65 and 79 years old with Graves' ophthalmopathy. In DNA form, the CDR3 reads TGTGCCAGTAGTATGGCTATCCGGGACAGGGGATGGTCTAACTATGGCTACACCTTC. This codes for CASSMAIRDRGWSNYGYTF.